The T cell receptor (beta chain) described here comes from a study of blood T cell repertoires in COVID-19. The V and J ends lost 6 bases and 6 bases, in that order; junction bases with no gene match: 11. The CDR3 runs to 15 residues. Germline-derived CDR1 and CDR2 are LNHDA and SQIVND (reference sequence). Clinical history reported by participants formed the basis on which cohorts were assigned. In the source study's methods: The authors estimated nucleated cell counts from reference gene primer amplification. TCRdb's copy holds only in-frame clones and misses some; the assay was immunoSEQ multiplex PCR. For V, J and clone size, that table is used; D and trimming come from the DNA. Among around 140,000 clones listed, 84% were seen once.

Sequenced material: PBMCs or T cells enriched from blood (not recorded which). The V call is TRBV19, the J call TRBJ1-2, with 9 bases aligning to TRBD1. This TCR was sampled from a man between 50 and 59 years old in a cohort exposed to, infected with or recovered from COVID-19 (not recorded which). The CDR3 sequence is CASSLLSGQGHGYTF. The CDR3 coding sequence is TGTGCCAGTAGCCTACTCTCGGGACAGGGACATGGCTACACCTTC.